This is a list of T cell receptor beta chains from one sample in a study of control samples from healthy donors and cancer patients. Assay: immunoSEQ multiplex PCR; the TCRdb copy retains only in-frame clones and omits some. Seen here are some 130,000 clones, 70% to 90% observed once, and the top ten hold 3.4%. The source material was blood. Receptors were obtained from a middle-aged man in good health. Both conserved end residues are part of each CDR3. The order of the fields is D gene, V gene, J gene, clone size, CDR3 DNA, CDR3 protein. The D gene is left open where the match is weak. Only part of the rows carry a size: once, few, many, or a class if the clone is expanded.

>-|TRBV24-1|TRBJ1-5|-
TGTGCCACCAGTGCTTCGGGCACTCAGCCCCAGCATTTT
CATSASGTQPQHF
>TRBD1|TRBV7-9|TRBJ1-1|-
TGTGCCAGCAGCCAAGAGACAGGGGCCGCCACTGAAGCTTTCTTT
CASSQETGAATEAFF
>TRBD1|TRBV27|TRBJ2-5|-
TGTGCCAGCAGTCCACGGACAGGGTGGTCGGAGACCCAGTACTTC
CASSPRTGWSETQYF
>TRBD1|TRBV5-1|TRBJ1-4|-
TGCGCCAGCAGCGCTGGACAGGGGGCAACTAATGAAAAACTGTTTTTT
CASSAGQGATNEKLFF
>-|TRBV30|TRBJ1-1|-
TGTGCCTGGAGTGAGGACAGCGAAGCTTTCTTT
CAWSEDSEAFF
>-|TRBV6-5|TRBJ1-2|once
TGTGCCACCGGGACTGCTAACTATGGCTACACCTTC
CATGTANYGYTF
>-|TRBV19|TRBJ1-5|-
TGTGCCAGTACCCGATCGGCCCAGGGTTTTGGCAATCAGCCCCAGCATTTT
CASTRSAQGFGNQPQHF
>-|TRBV3-1/TRBV3-2|TRBJ2-3|-
TGTGCCAGCAGCCAAGGAGATACGCAGTATTTT
CASSQGDTQYF
>-|TRBV6-2/TRBV6-3|TRBJ1-1|-
TGTGCCAGCAGTTACCGAGTAGGGTGGAACACTGAAGCTTTCTTT
CASSYRVGWNTEAFF
>-|TRBV4-3|TRBJ2-1|-
TGCGCCAGCAGCCAAGAGGACGGGGGGCCTTACAATGAGCAGTTCTTC
CASSQEDGGPYNEQFF
>-|TRBV11-2|TRBJ1-1|-
TGTGCCAGCAGCTTAGATATGGGGGTTGTAAACACTGAAGCTTTCTTT
CASSLDMGVVNTEAFF
>-|TRBV19|TRBJ1-6|-
TGTGCCAGTAGACAGAGCTCCTATAATTCACCCCTCCACTTT
CASRQSSYNSPLHF
>TRBD1|TRBV7-9|TRBJ2-7|-
TGTGCCAGCAGCTTCGGACAGGGCGAGCAGTACTTC
CASSFGQGEQYF
>TRBD2|TRBV5-1|TRBJ2-7|-
TGCGCCAGCAGCGTGGTGGGGGGGTACGAGCAGTACTTC
CASSVVGGYEQYF
>-|TRBV6-4|TRBJ2-5|once
TGTGCCAGCAGTGACTCGAAAGGATTAGAGACCCAGTACTTC
CASSDSKGLETQYF